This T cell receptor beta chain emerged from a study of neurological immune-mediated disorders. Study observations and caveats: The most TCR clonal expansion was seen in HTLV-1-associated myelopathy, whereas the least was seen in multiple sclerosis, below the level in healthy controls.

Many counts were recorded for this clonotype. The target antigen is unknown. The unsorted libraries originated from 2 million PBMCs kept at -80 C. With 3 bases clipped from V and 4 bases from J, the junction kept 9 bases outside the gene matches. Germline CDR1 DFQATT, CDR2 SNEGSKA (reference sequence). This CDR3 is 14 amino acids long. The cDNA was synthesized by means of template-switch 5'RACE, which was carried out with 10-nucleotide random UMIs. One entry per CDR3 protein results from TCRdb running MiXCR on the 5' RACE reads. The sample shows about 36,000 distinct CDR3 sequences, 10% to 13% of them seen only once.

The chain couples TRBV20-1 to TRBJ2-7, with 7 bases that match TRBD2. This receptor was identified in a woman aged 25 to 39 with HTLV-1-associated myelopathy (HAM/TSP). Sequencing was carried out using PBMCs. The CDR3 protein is CSASDGLVQYEQYF. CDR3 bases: TGCAGTGCTAGTGATGGACTAGTCCAGTACGAGCAGTACTTC.